Below, 10 T cell receptor beta chains from the same sample are listed, as sequenced in a study of OX40 agonist ivuxolimab in advanced cancers. Sequencing used immunoSEQ multiplex PCR; TCRdb keeps in-frame clones, though not all of them. Among tens of thousands of clones listed, roughly 84% were seen once. Sequencing was performed on CD4+ or CD8+ T cells sorted from blood, taken in a trial of the OX40 agonist ivuxolimab. The receptors derive from an adult with an advanced solid tumor such as melanoma, head and neck, liver or kidney cancer.

V gene TRBV4-1 combines with J gene TRBJ1-2; D is undetermined. V was pared by 3 bases and J by 8 bases, with 10 bases between. The CDR3 covers 12 residues. The germline CDR1 and CDR2 sequences are MGHRA and YSYEKL. The CDR3 DNA sequence: TGCGCCAGCAGCCATCTTCGAGGCGGCTACACCTTC. Translated, it gives CASSHLRGGYTF.

V and J are TRBV7-9 and TRBJ2-7; 11 nucleotides line up with TRBD2. V shed 1 base and J 7 bases; nucleotides not matched to a gene: 12. Germline V gene sequence: CDR1 SEHNR, CDR2 FQNEAQ (reference sequence). The CDR3 is made up of 17 amino acids. In nucleotides, the CDR3 is TGTGCCAGCAGCTTAGGGGTAGCGGGGGGGCCAAGTCGGGAGCAGTACTTC. Its translation is CASSLGVAGGPSREQYF.

V and J are TRBV4-1 and TRBJ2-5, with D unclear. In germline, CDR1 is MGHRA, CDR2 YSYEKL. CDR3 length: 17 amino acids. V was shortened by 0 bases and J by 1 base, with 15 bases between the two germline ends. Here the CDR3 reads CASSQEGAWLTQETQYF. The DNA for the CDR3 is TGCGCCAGCAGCCAAGAGGGCGCATGGTTAACCCAAGAGACCCAGTACTTC.

This clone was detected a few times. The rearrangement uses TRBV19 and TRBJ1-5; 8 bases are a match to TRBD1. CDR3 length: 14 amino acids. The germline gives CDR1 LNHDA, CDR2 SQIVND (reference sequence). Trimming took 6 bases from V and 3 from J; bases not matched to a gene: 4. DNA of the CDR3: TGTGCCAGTAGGACAGGGGCGATCAATCAGCCCCAGCATTTT. Translating it yields CASRTGAINQPQHF. Full variable domain (missing parts from reference TRBV19 and TRBJ1-5): DGGITQSPKYLFRKEGQNVTLSCEQNLNHDAMYWYRQDPGQGLRLIYYSQIVNDFQKGDIAEGYSVSREKKESFPLTVTSAQKNPTAFYLCASRTGAINQPQHFGDGTRLSIL.

V and J are TRBV28 and TRBJ1-5; D may be TRBD1 (5 bases). There are 13 residues in the CDR3. V lost 3 bases and J lost 4, with 7 bases in between. Per the germline V gene, CDR1 is MDHEN and CDR2 is SYDVKM. This CDR3 is CASSFTGNQPQHF. CDR3 sequence (DNA): TGTGCCAGCAGTTTCACAGGAAATCAGCCCCAGCATTTT.

V is TRBV10-3 and J is TRBJ1-2; D possibly corresponds to TRBD1 (6 bases). Trimming left V 2 bases short and J 2 bases short, with 6 bases between. The CDR3 has 13 residues. CDR1 and CDR2 from the germline V gene are ENHRY and SYGVKD. CDR3 region: CAISETGNYGYTF. The CDR3, as DNA: TGTGCCATCAGTGAGACAGGGAACTATGGCTACACCTTC.

The J gene is TRBJ1-6, the V gene TRBV5-4; TRBD1 matches at 7 bases. This CDR3 comprises 17 residues. V shed 4 bases and J 10 bases; nucleotides not matched to a gene: 17. Germline V gives CDR1 SGHNT, CDR2 YYREEE (reference sequence). As DNA, the CDR3 is TGTGCCAGCAGCGACCGGGACAGCTTGGGGGTTCGGTCACCCCTCCACTTT. Translating gives CASSDRDSLGVRSPLHF.

The genes are TRBV9 and TRBJ2-1; 8 nucleotides align to TRBD1. The CDR3 is 13 residues long. CDR1 and CDR2 from the germline V gene are SGDLS and YYNGEE. J lost 8 bases, V lost 3 bases, and 4 bases had no gene match. CDR3 protein: CASSGQGIYEQFF. The CDR3 coding sequence is TGTGCCAGCAGCGGACAGGGGATCTATGAGCAGTTCTTC.

V and J are TRBV11-2 and TRBJ1-5; 10 bases map to TRBD1. The V and J ends lost 6 bases and 4 bases, in that order; junction bases with no gene match: 9. Germline V gene data show CDR1 as SGHAT and CDR2 as FQNNGV. The length of the CDR3 is 16 residues. The CDR3 loop is CASSFTGTGENQPQHF. CDR3 DNA sequence: TGTGCCAGCAGTTTTACCGGGACAGGGGAAAATCAGCCCCAGCATTTT.

This clone was counted a single time. Given a much more abundant clone one base away, this may be a read error. The DNA of the CDR3 is TGTACCAGCAGCTTGGCGGGGGCCGAAGCGTCGGGCTACACCTTC. It codes for CTSSLAGAEASGYTF. This chain links TRBV7-9 with TRBJ1-2, with a weak D call TRBD1 (6 bases). CDR1 is SEHNR, CDR2 FQNEAQ, per germline (reference sequence). The CDR3 runs to 15 residues.